A single sample is the source of the 17 T cell receptor beta chains below, sequenced in a study of cytomegalovirus exposure and HLA in healthy donors. The table came from immunoSEQ multiplex PCR; TCRdb's copy has only in-frame clones and leaves some out. The table records fewer than 350,000 clones, 70% to 90% of them present only once. The sample was PBMCs. These receptors originate from a woman aged 18 to 35 in good health and CMV-seronegative.

The chain has TRBV11-2 and TRBJ2-1; 7 positions agree with TRBD2. V dropped 7 bases and J dropped 1; count of bases not matched to a gene: 7. CDR1 SGHAT and CDR2 FQNNGV come from the germline V gene. This CDR3 contains 15 residues. Written as DNA, the CDR3 is TGTGCCAGCACCCGCGGGAGCGGTTCCTACAATGAGCAGTTCTTC. Translated, it gives CASTRGSGSYNEQFF.

V gene TRBV28 combines with J gene TRBJ1-2; D remains unclear. The V and J ends lost 8 bases and 8 bases respectively, with 9 bases between them. Germline lookup yields CDR1 MDHEN and CDR2 SYDVKM. This CDR3 is built from 10 residues. The CDR3 reads CASHRGGYTF. CDR3 nucleotides: TGTGCCAGCCATCGAGGAGGCTACACCTTC.

This chain uses TRBV7-8 with TRBJ1-5, with D perhaps TRBD1 (6 bases). V lost 5 bases and J lost 7, with 21 bases in between. CDR1 is SGHVS, CDR2 FQNEAQ, per germline. CDR3 size: 16 residues. The CDR3 sequence is CASSQRKGDTSQPQHF. The CDR3, as DNA: TGTGCCAGCAGCCAGCGGAAGGGGGACACGTCCCAGCCCCAGCATTTT. Based on the CDR3 plus reference TRBV7-8 and TRBJ1-5, the full variable domain is GAGVSQSPRYKVAKRGQDVALRCDPISGHVSLFWYQQALGQGPEFLTYFQNEAQLDKSGLPSDRFFAERPEGSVSTLKIQRTQQEDSAVYLCASSQRKGDTSQPQHFGDGTRLSIL.

Written as DNA, the CDR3 is TGTGCCAGCAGCTTTCGGCGGGGGGCGGGTCAGCCCCAGCATTTT. Translation: CASSFRRGAGQPQHF. V is TRBV28 and J is TRBJ1-5, with D perhaps matching TRBD1 (6 bases). V shed 6 bases and J shed 6 bases, with 18 bases lying between them. The CDR3 has 15 amino acids. CDR1 MDHEN and CDR2 SYDVKM come from the germline V gene.

This chain joins TRBV14 and TRBJ2-7; TRBD2 matches 11 bases. Germline CDR1 and CDR2: SGHDN and FVKESK. Trimming removed 3 bases from V and 2 bases from J; junction bases left unmatched: 6. The CDR3 is 16 residues long. CDR3 DNA sequence: TGTGCCAGCAGCCATGACTTAGCGGGAGGGCCCTACGAGCAGTACTTC. Encoded protein: CASSHDLAGGPYEQYF.

This rearrangement joins TRBV2 to TRBJ2-6; D uncertain. V was pared by 7 bases and J by 4 bases, with 5 bases between. Germline loops: CDR1 SNHLY, CDR2 FYNNEI. This CDR3 has 12 residues. The CDR3 sequence is CASNRGANVLTF. The CDR3 region has the DNA TGTGCCAGCAATAGAGGGGCCAACGTCCTGACTTTC.

For this clone: In the same sample, other DNA sequences code for this CDR3. The chain combines TRBV15 with TRBJ1-5; D possibly corresponds to TRBD1 (5 bases). The germline CDR1 and CDR2 sequences are LNHNV and YYDKDF (reference sequence). The CDR3 is 15 amino acids. V shed 0 bases and J shed 4 bases, with 10 bases lying between them. CDR3 nucleotides: TGTGCCACCAGCAGAGATCGGGGGAGGAATCAGCCCCAGCATTTT. Protein product: CATSRDRGRNQPQHF.

The V and J genes are TRBV2 and TRBJ2-1; D ambiguous. Germline-derived CDR1 and CDR2 are SNHLY and FYNNEI. V was cut by 10 bases and J by 8 bases, with 9 bases left in between. The CDR3 has 10 residues. The DNA of the CDR3 is TGTGCCATTGATCGCGATGAGCAGTTCTTC. Encoded protein: CAIDRDEQFF.

The V gene is TRBV28, the J gene TRBJ1-2; a possible D gene is TRBD1 (5 bases). CDR1 MDHEN and CDR2 SYDVKM come from the germline V gene. Trimming stripped 1 base from V and 2 bases from J, with 14 bases between. The CDR3 length is 16 residues. The CDR3 here is CASSLSFGRENYGYTF. The DNA of the CDR3 is TGTGCCAGCAGTTTATCTTTCGGCAGGGAAAACTATGGCTACACCTTC.

Only one count was recorded for this clone. The chain recombines TRBV27 with TRBJ2-7; D is possibly TRBD1 (5 bases). This CDR3 spans 15 amino acids. Germline CDR1 and CDR2: MNHEY and SMNVEV (reference sequence). V lost 2 bases and J lost 5, with 16 bases in between. The CDR3: CASSLLGRVDDEQYF. Here the CDR3 DNA reads TGTGCCAGCAGTTTACTGGGCAGGGTCGACGACGAGCAGTACTTC.

This clone was seen just once. The rearrangement joins TRBV5-4 to TRBJ1-1; 8 nucleotides align to TRBD1. V trimming: 2 bases; J trimming: 1 base; junction bases outside the gene matches: 10. Germline CDR1 and CDR2: SGHNT and YYREEE (reference sequence). The CDR3 is 17 residues long. The CDR3 DNA sequence: TGTGCCAGCAGCTTAGGGCAGGGGGCGCGGGGGAACACTGAAGCTTTCTTT. As protein: CASSLGQGARGNTEAFF. The full variable domain, in which reference TRBV5-4 and TRBJ1-1 provide the parts outside the CDR3, is ETGVTQSPTHLIKTRGQQVTLRCSSQSGHNTVSWYQQALGQGPQFIFQYYREEENGRGNFPPRFSGLQFPNYSSELNVNALELDDSALYLCASSLGQGARGNTEAFFGQGTRLTVV.

The rearrangement links TRBV2 to TRBJ2-7; 7 bases align to TRBD1. V shed 6 bases and J 2 bases; nucleotides not matched to a gene: 4. Germline V gives CDR1 SNHLY, CDR2 FYNNEI. The CDR3 consists of 13 residues. The chain's CDR3 is CASSPGQTYEQYF. The CDR3 bases are TGTGCCAGCAGCCCGGGACAGACCTACGAGCAGTACTTC.

The V and J genes are TRBV28 and TRBJ2-5; D perhaps matches TRBD1 (6 bases). Trimming removed 6 bases at V and 3 bases at J, with 11 bases between. CDR3 length: 13 amino acids. Germline-derived CDR1 and CDR2 are MDHEN and SYDVKM. The CDR3 protein is CASSRGVKETQYF. The DNA for the CDR3 is TGTGCCAGCAGCAGGGGAGTAAAAGAGACCCAGTACTTC.

This clone was found once. The rearrangement links TRBV9 to TRBJ2-4, with a weak D call TRBD2 (7 bases). The CDR3 totals 15 residues. The V end was cut by 4 bases, the J end by 7 bases, with 18 bases between. CDR1 is SGDLS and CDR2 is YYNGEE in the germline V gene. The CDR3 loop is CASSSSGGWGNIQYF. CDR3 DNA: TGTGCCAGCAGCTCTTCGGGGGGCTGGGGGAACATTCAGTACTTC.

Only one count was recorded for this clone. J is TRBJ1-1 and V is TRBV28, with no clear D. This CDR3 contains 14 residues. The germline CDR1 and CDR2 sequences are MDHEN and SYDVKM. V lost 7 bases to trimming and J lost 1 base, with 13 bases between them. CDR3 nucleotides: TGTGCCAGCATGAGGGTTAGGGCGAACACTGAAGCTTTCTTT. Translation gives CASMRVRANTEAFF.

For the CDR3, the DNA is TGTGCCAGCAGCCTACCCGGACAGGGGAGGACTGAAGCTTTCTTT. It specifies CASSLPGQGRTEAFF. The chain employs TRBV5-6 and TRBJ1-1, with 9 bases identical to TRBD1. This CDR3 has 15 amino acids. V shed 4 bases, J shed 5 bases, and the junction held 9 bases outside the gene matches. Germline V gives CDR1 SGHDT, CDR2 YYEEEE.

The chain combines TRBV7-2 with TRBJ2-3, with D unclear. This CDR3 contains 14 residues. Looked up from germline, CDR1 is SGHTA and CDR2 is FQGNSA. V was cut by 2 bases and J by 3 bases, with 9 bases left in between. The CDR3 DNA reads TGTGCCAGCAGCTTACCCGGTAGAACAGATACGCAGTATTTT. It specifies CASSLPGRTDTQYF.